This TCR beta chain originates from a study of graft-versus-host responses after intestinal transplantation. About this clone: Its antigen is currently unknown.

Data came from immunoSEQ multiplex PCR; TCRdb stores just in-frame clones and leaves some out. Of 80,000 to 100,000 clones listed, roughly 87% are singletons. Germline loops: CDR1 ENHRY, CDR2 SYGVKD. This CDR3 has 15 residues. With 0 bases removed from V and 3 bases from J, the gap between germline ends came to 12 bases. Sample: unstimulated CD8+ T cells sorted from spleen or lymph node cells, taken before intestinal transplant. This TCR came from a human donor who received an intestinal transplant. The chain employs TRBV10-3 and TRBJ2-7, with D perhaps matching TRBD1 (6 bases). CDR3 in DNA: TGTGCCATCAGTGAGTCGTGGGGGACAATCTACGAGCAGTACTTC. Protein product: CAISESWGTIYEQYF.